This is a list of T cell receptor beta chains from one sample in a study of CD8+ T cells in alopecia areata. Profiled with immunoSEQ multiplex PCR; TCRdb holds only in-frame clones, not every one. This sample carries roughly 250,000 clones, roughly 69% of them seen once, and the ten largest clones take around 1.2%. This material consisted of CD4+ T cells sorted from blood, taken at week 0. The receptors shown here come from a human donor with alopecia areata. CDR3s include the opening cysteine and the closing phenylalanine or tryptophan. D genes are given only for firm matches. Only some rows state a clone size, as once, few, many or a class for expanded clones.

-,TRBJ2-4,few,13,TRBV11-2,CASSFDRKNIQYF,TGTGCCAGCAGCTTCGACAGAAAAAACATTCAGTACTTC
TRBD2,TRBJ2-3,-,15,TRBV6-1,CASSEAGTTKNTQYF,TGTGCCAGCAGTGAAGCAGGGACTACCAAGAATACGCAGTATTTT
TRBD1,TRBJ1-1,-,16,TRBV30,CAWSSYRGQAGTEAFF,TGTGCCTGGAGTTCTTACAGGGGTCAAGCGGGCACTGAAGCTTTCTTT
-,TRBJ2-3,few,14,TRBV6-5,CASSSRSVTDTQYF,TGTGCCAGCAGCTCTCGGAGTGTCACAGATACGCAGTATTTT
-,TRBJ1-1,-,11,TRBV20-1,CSVLLVLEAFF,TGCAGTGTATTGTTAGTTCTCGAAGCTTTCTTT
TRBD1,TRBJ1-4,-,15,TRBV15,CATSRVTGGGEKLFF,TGTGCCACCAGCAGAGTGACAGGGGGCGGAGAAAAACTGTTTTTT
-,TRBJ2-2,-,12,TRBV30,CAWSQNTGELFF,TGTGCCTGGAGTCAGAACACCGGGGAGCTGTTTTTT
-,TRBJ2-7,few,14,TRBV7-2,CASTSRTLRGGQYF,TGTGCCAGCACCTCGAGGACTCTCCGGGGCGGGCAGTACTTC
TRBD2,TRBJ2-5,-,14,TRBV25-1,CASKAGLALGTQYF,TGTGCCAGCAAGGCCGGACTAGCCCTAGGGACCCAGTACTTC
-,TRBJ2-3,-,13,TRBV27,CASSGQYTDTQYF,TGTGCCAGCAGTGGACAGTACACAGATACGCAGTATTTT
-,TRBJ1-6,-,16,TRBV27,CASSAVPLLSGSPLHF,TGTGCCAGCAGTGCGGTTCCCTTGCTTTCAGGTTCACCCCTCCACTTT
-,TRBJ1-4,-,15,TRBV4-3,CASSQARATNEKLFF,TGCGCCAGCAGCCAAGCAAGGGCAACTAATGAAAAACTGTTTTTT
-,TRBJ1-1,-,11,TRBV25-1,CASSAKNAAFF,TGTGCCAGCAGTGCTAAGAACGCGGCTTTCTTT
-,TRBJ1-2,-,13,TRBV30,CAWSVTGLTGYTF,TGTGCCTGGAGTGTAACTGGGCTGACTGGCTACACCTTC
TRBD1,TRBJ2-5,-,13,TRBV7-9,CASSGRPGGLTNF,TGTGCCAGCAGCGGCCGTCCAGGGGGCCTCACAAACTTC
-,TRBJ1-4,-,15,TRBV28,CASSLGGNTNEKLFF,TGTGCCAGCAGTTTAGGAGGGAATACTAATGAAAAACTGTTTTTT
-,TRBJ1-2,-,12,TRBV29-1,CSASDRNYGYTF,TGCAGCGCCTCAGACAGAAACTATGGCTACACCTTC
-,TRBJ2-1,-,15,TRBV30,CAWTPGQGPYNEQFF,TGTGCCTGGACCCCCGGGCAGGGCCCCTACAATGAGCAGTTCTTC
-,TRBJ2-3,-,13,TRBV30,CASPGPSTDTQYF,TGTGCCTCTCCGGGTCCTAGCACAGATACGCAGTATTTT
-,TRBJ1-3,-,12,TRBV30,CASSLGGNTIYF,TGTGCCTCCTCTCTGGGGGGAAACACCATATATTTT
-,TRBJ2-7,-,13,TRBV30,CAWSAGNSFEQYF,TGTGCCTGGAGTGCAGGGAACTCTTTCGAGCAGTACTTC
TRBD1,TRBJ2-1,-,14,TRBV5-1,CASSLGDSSNEQFF,TGCGCCAGCAGCTTGGGGGACAGCAGCAATGAGCAGTTCTTC
TRBD2,TRBJ2-1,-,16,TRBV29-1,CSLGASRLAGDDEQFF,TGCAGCCTTGGGGCAAGCAGACTAGCGGGGGACGATGAGCAGTTCTTC
-,TRBJ2-5,few,13,TRBV7-9,CASSVREEETQYF,TGTGCCAGCAGCGTCAGAGAAGAAGAGACCCAGTACTTC
-,TRBJ2-6,-,15,TRBV29-1,CSVGQAGSGANVLTF,TGCAGCGTTGGCCAGGCAGGGTCTGGGGCCAACGTCCTGACTTTC
TRBD2,TRBJ2-5,-,15,TRBV4-3,CASSLAGAPGETQYF,TGCGCCAGCAGCCTAGCGGGGGCGCCCGGGGAGACCCAGTACTTC
-,TRBJ1-1,-,13,TRBV30,CAWTRAMNTEAFF,TGTGCCTGGACCCGGGCCATGAACACTGAAGCTTTCTTT
-,TRBJ2-7,few,12,TRBV29-1,CSVRQTTYEQYF,TGCAGCGTCCGACAGACTACCTACGAGCAGTACTTC
-,TRBJ1-6,-,14,TRBV5-5,CASSALVDNSPLHF,TGTGCCAGCAGCGCCCTAGTAGATAATTCACCCCTCCACTTT
-,TRBJ2-1,-,12,TRBV9,CASSVINNEQFF,TGTGCCAGCAGCGTAATAAACAATGAGCAGTTCTTC
-,TRBJ2-5,few,13,TRBV11-2,CASSHTGRETQYF,TGTGCCAGCAGCCACACAGGGCGGGAGACCCAGTACTTC
TRBD2,TRBJ2-3,-,14,TRBV5-1,CASSPGGNGNTQYF,TGCGCCAGCAGCCCGGGGGGTAATGGGAATACGCAGTATTTT
TRBD1,TRBJ2-7,few,14,TRBV7-2,CASSRDRSSYEQYF,TGTGCCAGCAGCCGGGACAGGAGCTCCTACGAGCAGTACTTC
-,TRBJ1-6,-,12,TRBV7-9,CASSLVGSPLHF,TGTGCCAGCAGCTTAGTAGGATCACCCCTCCACTTT
-,TRBJ1-1,few,15,TRBV5-1,CASSLDWDMNTEAFF,TGCGCCAGCAGCTTGGATTGGGACATGAACACTGAAGCTTTCTTT
-,TRBJ2-5,once,12,TRBV29-1,CSVETDAETQYF,TGCAGCGTTGAGACGGACGCGGAGACCCAGTACTTC
-,TRBJ2-5,-,15,TRBV25-1,CASNPTGASQETQYF,TGTGCCAGCAACCCCACGGGAGCGAGTCAAGAGACCCAGTACTTC
TRBD1,TRBJ1-2,-,14,TRBV7-3,CASSLGKGAYGYTF,TGTGCCAGCAGCTTGGGGAAGGGGGCCTATGGCTACACCTTC
TRBD1,TRBJ1-2,-,14,TRBV7-2,CASSQGTGSLGYTF,TGTGCCAGCAGCCAGGGGACAGGATCGTTGGGCTACACCTTC
-,TRBJ2-5,few,13,TRBV7-9,CASSSAGPETQYF,TGTGCCAGCAGCTCCGCGGGGCCAGAGACCCAGTACTTC